These 23 T cell receptor beta chains were sequenced from one sample in a study of regulatory T cells in long-lasting Graves disease (dated by TCRdb to the early 2020s). According to the study, the label for this sample's time point signals: persistent/refractory GD, antithyroid drugs over 5 years with positive TRAb. For both TCR sequencing and RNA sequencing, RNA was extracted from PBMCs using TRIzol. Libraries were prepared through multiplex PCR. TCRdb lists the instrument as Illumina HiSeq 4000. To build TCR beta libraries, CDR3 regions were amplified by Arm-PCR using iRepertoire HTBI primers. The public sequencing data were trimmed at Q25 with fastp and processed into clonotypes with MiXCR by TCRdb, which kept only in-frame beta chains. Rows matching on CDR3 protein sequence are summarized as one entry with the most common DNA and genes. This sample is represented by about 460,000 distinct CDR3 sequences; 20% to 25% of them were singletons. The leading ten clones occupy 13% of the sample.

Sequenced material: peripheral blood mononuclear cells (PBMCs), taken when the disease was refractory, from a patient treated with antithyroid drugs. These receptor sequences come from a female donor with Graves disease.

This clonotype came up many times. V usage is TRBV10-3 and J usage is TRBJ2-7, with TRBD1 matching over 7 bases. With 0 bases clipped from V and 0 bases from J, the junction kept 8 bases outside the gene matches. The CDR3 is 17 amino acids. Germline V gene sequence: CDR1 ENHRY, CDR2 SYGVKD. Here the CDR3 DNA reads TGTGCCATCAGTGAGTCATCGCTGACAGGGCACTCCTACGAGCAGTACTTC. Translation: CAISESSLTGHSYEQYF.

This clonotype was counted ten times or more. This sequence joins TRBV2 and TRBJ2-5, with TRBD2 matching 8 bases. Trimming at V came to 7 bases and at J to 5 bases, leaving 9 bases not matched to a gene. Germline assignment: CDR1 SNHLY and CDR2 FYNNEI. This CDR3 is built from 14 residues. CDR3 region: CASNFGGALETQYF. DNA for the CDR3: TGTGCCAGCAATTTCGGGGGGGCTCTGGAGACCCAGTACTTC.

The chain uses TRBV6-1 and TRBJ1-2, with 7 positions matching TRBD1. Trimming took 6 bases from V and 2 from J; bases not matched to a gene: 3. CDR1 MNHNS and CDR2 SASEGT come from the germline V gene. The CDR3 consists of 13 residues. The CDR3 DNA follows: TGTGCCAGCAGGACAGGGCCCAACTATGGCTACACCTTC. Translation gives CASRTGPNYGYTF.

The gene calls are TRBV12-3 or TRBV12-4 and TRBJ1-4; TRBD1 matches 7 bases. The CDR3 spans 18 residues. V shed 6 bases, J shed 8 bases, and the junction held 21 bases outside the gene matches. The CDR3 sequence is CASSQEGANRDRGEKLFF. CDR3 DNA: TGTGCCAGCAGCCAAGAAGGGGCGAACCGGGACAGAGGCGAAAAACTGTTTTTT.

This clonotype appeared many times. This chain joins TRBV6-1 and TRBJ2-5; 11 bases are shared with TRBD2. The CDR3 extends over 17 amino acids. V shed 6 bases and J 4 bases; nucleotides not matched to a gene: 13. In germline, CDR1 is MNHNS, CDR2 SASEGT. The DNA of the CDR3 is TGTGCCAGCAGACGCTTTGACGACGGGACTAGCGGAGAGACCCAGTACTTC. It is translated as CASRRFDDGTSGETQYF.

This clonotype was seen only a few times. The chain carries TRBV30 and TRBJ1-2; D is perhaps TRBD1 (6 bases). Germline V gene sequence: CDR1 GTSNPN, CDR2 SVGIG (reference sequence). The CDR3 sequence is 14 residues long. Trimming cost V 4 bases and J 7 bases, with 19 bases left between them. CDR3: CAWTGGAGASGYTF. DNA of the CDR3: TGTGCCTGGACGGGTGGAGCAGGGGCTAGTGGCTACACCTTC.

This clonotype occurred many times. The chain is built from TRBV3-1 and TRBJ1-1; D remains unclear. The CDR3 sequence is 13 residues long. V dropped 5 bases and J dropped 2 bases, with 9 bases sitting between them. Germline V CDR1 and CDR2: LGHDT, YNNKEL (reference sequence). CDR3 region: CASSSTPNTEAFF. The CDR3, as DNA: TGTGCCAGCAGCTCTACACCAAACACTGAAGCTTTCTTT.

There are a few counts of this clonotype. The chain uses TRBV2 and TRBJ1-5, with TRBD1 as a possible D gene (5 bases). The germline V and J ends were trimmed by 7 bases and 11 bases, with 12 bases remaining between them. This CDR3 has 11 amino acids. CDR1 and CDR2 (germline): SNHLY, FYNNEI. Written as DNA, the CDR3 is TGTGCCAGCACATTGGAGGGGACCCAGCATTTT. This codes for CASTLEGTQHF.

Only a few counts were recorded for this clonotype. The J gene is TRBJ1-3, the V gene TRBV6-1; possibly TRBD1 for D (6 bases). The V end lost 5 bases, the J end lost 2 bases, and 13 bases lay between the germline ends. This CDR3 is 15 amino acids long. Germline CDR1 MNHNS, CDR2 SASEGT. CDR3 sequence reads: CASSKQQGAGNTIYF. The CDR3 nucleotides read TGTGCCAGCAGTAAACAACAGGGAGCTGGAAACACCATATATTTT.

V gene TRBV20-1 combines with J gene TRBJ1-5, with D maybe TRBD1 (6 bases). Germline CDR1 and CDR2: DFQATT and SNEGSKA (reference sequence). Deletions cut 4 bases from V and 0 bases from J, with 16 bases between. This CDR3 comprises 16 residues. Here the CDR3 reads CSAIKGGYSSNQPQHF. The CDR3 nucleotides are TGCAGTGCTATAAAAGGGGGATACAGTAGCAATCAGCCCCAGCATTTT.

The V and J genes are TRBV4-3 and TRBJ1-2; D is undetermined. In germline, CDR1 is LGHNA, CDR2 YSLEER. The CDR3 is 15 residues long. V was shortened by 0 bases and J by 4 bases, with 12 bases between the two germline ends. The CDR3 reads CASSQEKRWAYGYTF. The CDR3 DNA reads as TGCGCCAGCAGCCAAGAAAAGAGGTGGGCCTATGGCTACACCTTC.

This clonotype has only a few counts. The rearrangement joins TRBV12-3 or TRBV12-4 to TRBJ2-2; unclear D gene. This CDR3 contains 14 residues. V was trimmed by 2 bases and J by 6 bases, leaving 10 bases between them. The chain's CDR3 is CASSLSPGSGELFF. In DNA, the CDR3 is TGTGCCAGCAGTTTATCCCCGGGCTCCGGGGAGCTGTTTTTT.

This clonotype was observed a handful of times. CDR3 in DNA: TGTGCCAGCAGCGCGACAGGGGGCACTGAAGCTTTCTTT. Encoded protein: CASSATGGTEAFF. The chain uses TRBV19 and TRBJ1-1; 9 nucleotides agree with TRBD1. Germline V gene lookup returns CDR1 LNHDA and CDR2 SQIVND (reference sequence). J was trimmed by 4 bases and V by 9 bases; bases with no gene match: 6. The CDR3 contains 13 residues.

Turning to this clonotype: Given a much more abundant clone one base away, this may be a read error. V and J are TRBV3-1 and TRBJ1-1, with 7 bases aligning to TRBD1. The germline gives CDR1 LGHDT, CDR2 YNNKEL (reference sequence). The CDR3 is made up of 13 amino acids. V lost 7 bases, J lost 0 bases, and 2 bases stayed unmatched. CDR3 coding DNA: TGTGCCAGCACCACAGGGGTGAACACTGAAGCTTTCTTT. It translates to CASTTGVNTEAFF.

The chain combines TRBV12-3 or TRBV12-4 with TRBJ1-5; 8 nucleotides agree with TRBD1. V trimming: 4 bases; J trimming: 2 bases; junction bases outside the gene matches: 13. There are 18 residues in the CDR3. CDR3 protein: CASSSGGLRASGNQPQHF. The CDR3 bases are TGTGCCAGCAGTTCAGGGGGCTTAAGGGCTTCGGGCAATCAGCCCCAGCATTTT.

This clonotype has a count of ten or more. The chain employs TRBV12-3 or TRBV12-4 and TRBJ1-6; D possibly corresponds to TRBD1 (5 bases). This CDR3 spans 14 amino acids. V lost 3 bases to trimming and J lost 7 bases, with 10 bases between them. This CDR3 reads CASSFQGGNSPLHF. CDR3 bases: TGTGCCAGCAGTTTCCAGGGTGGCAATTCACCCCTCCACTTT.

This clonotype was recorded at least ten times. CDR3 coding DNA: TGTGCCAGCAGCGTCCAGACTACGAACACTGAAGCTTTCTTT. It encodes CASSVQTTNTEAFF. The chain recombines TRBV9 with TRBJ1-1; D gene ambiguous. Germline V lookup: CDR1 SGDLS, CDR2 YYNGEE. The CDR3 runs 14 residues. V shed 2 bases and J shed 1 base, with 9 bases lying between them.

The table lists this clonotype with many counts. This chain connects TRBV12-3 or TRBV12-4 to TRBJ1-2; tentative D call: TRBD1 (6 bases). The length of the CDR3 is 12 residues. The V and J ends lost 5 bases and 4 bases respectively, with 8 bases between them. DNA for the CDR3: TGTGCCAGCAGTCAACAGGGCTATGGCTACACCTTC. It translates to CASSQQGYGYTF.

The V and J genes are TRBV24-1 and TRBJ2-7, with D tentatively TRBD1 (5 bases). This CDR3 spans 13 amino acids. V dropped 3 bases and J dropped 6 bases, with 11 bases sitting between them. Germline V lookup: CDR1 KGHDR, CDR2 SFDVKD. This CDR3 is CATSDARVGEQYF. CDR3 sequence (DNA): TGTGCCACCAGTGATGCCAGGGTCGGCGAGCAGTACTTC.

This clonotype was detected only a few times. The J gene is TRBJ2-1, the V gene TRBV11-2; D is ambiguous. From germline, CDR1 is SGHAT and CDR2 FQNNGV. This CDR3 region has 12 residues. V lost 5 bases to trimming and J lost 7 bases, with 9 bases between them. CDR3 amino acids: CASSLTGNEQFF. Written as DNA, the CDR3 is TGTGCCAGCAGCCTGACTGGGAATGAGCAGTTCTTC. Full variable domain (rest looked up from reference TRBV11-2 and TRBJ2-1): EAGVAQSPRYKIIEKRQSVAFWCNPISGHATLYWYQQILGQGPKLLIQFQNNGVVDDSQLPKDRFSAERLKGVDSTLKIQPAKLEDSAVYLCASSLTGNEQFFGPGTRLTVL.

V and J are TRBV7-2 and TRBJ2-2, with no clear D. V lost 2 bases and J lost 0, with 7 bases in between. Germline CDR1 SGHTA, CDR2 FQGNSA. The CDR3 is 15 residues long. The chain's CDR3 is CASSLSPANTGELFF. CDR3 coding DNA: TGTGCCAGCAGCTTATCCCCAGCGAACACCGGGGAGCTGTTTTTT.

This clonotype was seen ten or more times. This chain links TRBV28 with TRBJ2-1, with D unresolved. CDR1 is MDHEN, CDR2 SYDVKM, per germline. This CDR3 has 13 amino acids. V was shortened by 5 bases and J by 6 bases, with 11 bases between the two germline ends. This CDR3 is CASSPPGPNEQFF. In DNA form, the CDR3 reads TGTGCCAGCAGTCCACCCGGACCCAATGAGCAGTTCTTC.

This clonotype was counted only a few times. The chain has TRBV6-2 or TRBV6-3 and TRBJ2-7; D unresolved. Trimming removed 6 bases from V and 2 bases from J, with 14 bases in between. CDR3 length: 14 amino acids. CDR1 and CDR2 (germline): MNHEY, SVGEGT. In DNA, the CDR3 is TGTGCCAGCAGGGGCCTAGGAAGGCCCTACGAGCAGTACTTC. Residues: CASRGLGRPYEQYF.